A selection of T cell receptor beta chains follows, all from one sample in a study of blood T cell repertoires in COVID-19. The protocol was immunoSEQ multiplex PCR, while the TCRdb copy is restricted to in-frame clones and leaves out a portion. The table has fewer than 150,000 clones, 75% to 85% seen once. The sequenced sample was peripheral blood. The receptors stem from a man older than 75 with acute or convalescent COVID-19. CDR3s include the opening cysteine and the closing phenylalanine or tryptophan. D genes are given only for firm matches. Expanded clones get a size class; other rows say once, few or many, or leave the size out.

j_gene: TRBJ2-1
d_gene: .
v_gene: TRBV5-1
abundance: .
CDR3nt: TGCGCCAGCAGCACCTCCGGACAGAGCTACAATGAGCAGTTCTTC
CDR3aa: CASSTSGQSYNEQFF

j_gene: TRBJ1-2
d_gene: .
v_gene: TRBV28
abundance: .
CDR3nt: TGTGCCAGCAGCTCGCTGGGGGGTCGGGGCTACACCTTC
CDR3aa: CASSSLGGRGYTF

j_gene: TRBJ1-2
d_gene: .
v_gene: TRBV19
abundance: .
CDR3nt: TGTGCCAGTAGTATCTTCCTTAACTATGGCTACACCTTC
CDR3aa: CASSIFLNYGYTF

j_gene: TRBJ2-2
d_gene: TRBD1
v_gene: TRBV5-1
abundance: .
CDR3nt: TGCGCCAGCAGGCCCGACAGGGATCTGAACACCGGGGAGCTGTTTTTT
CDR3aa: CASRPDRDLNTGELFF

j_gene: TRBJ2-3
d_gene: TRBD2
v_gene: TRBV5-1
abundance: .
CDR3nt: TGCGCCAGCAGCCGCCGGACTAGCGGGGGGCTCACAGATACGCAGTATTTT
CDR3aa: CASSRRTSGGLTDTQYF

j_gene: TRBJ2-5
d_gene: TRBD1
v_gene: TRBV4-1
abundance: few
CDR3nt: TGCGCCAGCAGCCAGTCTCCGGGACAGGGAGAGACCCAGTACTTC
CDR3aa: CASSQSPGQGETQYF

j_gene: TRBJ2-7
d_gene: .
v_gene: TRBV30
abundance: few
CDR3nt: TGTGCCTGGAGTGTAGGACACAGAGTATACTTC
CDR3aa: CAWSVGHRVYF

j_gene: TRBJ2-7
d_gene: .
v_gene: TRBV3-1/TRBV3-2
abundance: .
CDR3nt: TGTGCCAGCAGCCATCGATTTACCGGGACTGGAGCCTACGAGCAGTACTTC
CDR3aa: CASSHRFTGTGAYEQYF

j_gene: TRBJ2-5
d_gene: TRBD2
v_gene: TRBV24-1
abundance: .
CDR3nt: TGTGCCACCAGTGATTTGCATGCGGGAGTGGAGACCCAGTACTTC
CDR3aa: CATSDLHAGVETQYF

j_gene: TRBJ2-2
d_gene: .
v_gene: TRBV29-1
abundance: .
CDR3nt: TGCAGCGTTGCCACTAGATACACCGGGGAGCTGTTTTTT
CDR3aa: CSVATRYTGELFF

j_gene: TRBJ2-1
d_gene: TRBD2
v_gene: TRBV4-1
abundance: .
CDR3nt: TGCGCCAGCAGCCAAGTAGCGGGGGGGCGCAATGAGCAGTTCTTC
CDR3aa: CASSQVAGGRNEQFF

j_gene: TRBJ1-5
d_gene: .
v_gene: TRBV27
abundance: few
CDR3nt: TGTGCCAGCAGTTTAGGGGGCGCTATTGTAGGGAATCAGCCCCAGCATTTT
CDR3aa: CASSLGGAIVGNQPQHF

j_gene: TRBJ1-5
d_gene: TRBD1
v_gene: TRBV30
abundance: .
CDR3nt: TGTGCCTGGAGTCCTGGACAGGGCAATCAGCCCCAGCATTTT
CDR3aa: CAWSPGQGNQPQHF

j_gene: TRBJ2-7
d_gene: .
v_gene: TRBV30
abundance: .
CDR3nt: TGTGCCTGGTCCCCCGGGATACTAAAAGGCTACGAGCAGTACTTC
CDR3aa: CAWSPGILKGYEQYF

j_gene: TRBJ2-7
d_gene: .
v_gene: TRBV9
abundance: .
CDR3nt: TGTGCCAGCAGCGCCATAACCCACAGGGTTACCCACGAGCAGTACTTC
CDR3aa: CASSAITHRVTHEQYF

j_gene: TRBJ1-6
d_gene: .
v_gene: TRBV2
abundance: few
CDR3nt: TGTGCCAGCAGTGACCGGACAAACTCCTATAATTCACCCCTCCACTTT
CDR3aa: CASSDRTNSYNSPLHF